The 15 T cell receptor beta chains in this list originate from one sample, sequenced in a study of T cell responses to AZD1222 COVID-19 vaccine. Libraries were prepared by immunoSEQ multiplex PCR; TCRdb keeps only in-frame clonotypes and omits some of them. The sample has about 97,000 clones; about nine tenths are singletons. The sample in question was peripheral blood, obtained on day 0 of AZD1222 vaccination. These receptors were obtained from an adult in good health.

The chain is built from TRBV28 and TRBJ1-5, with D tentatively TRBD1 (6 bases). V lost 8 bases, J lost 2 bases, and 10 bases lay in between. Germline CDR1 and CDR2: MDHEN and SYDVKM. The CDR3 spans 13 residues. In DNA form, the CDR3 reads TGTGCCAGCGGGGGACAACGCAATCAGCCCCAGCATTTT. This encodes CASGGQRNQPQHF.

The CDR3 loop reads CASSPPGIGNQPQHF. The CDR3 bases are TGTGCCAGCAGCCCCCCAGGGATTGGCAATCAGCCCCAGCATTTT. This rearrangement joins TRBV7-9 to TRBJ1-5, with D possibly TRBD1 on 5 matching bases. The V gene lost 5 bases and the J gene lost 2 bases, with 13 bases spanning the gap. CDR1 and CDR2 (germline): SEHNR, FQNEAQ (reference sequence). The CDR3 consists of 15 residues.

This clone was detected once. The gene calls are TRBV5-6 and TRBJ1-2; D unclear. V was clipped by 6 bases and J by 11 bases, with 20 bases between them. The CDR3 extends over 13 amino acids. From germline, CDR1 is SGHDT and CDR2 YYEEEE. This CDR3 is CASTKSNDGSYTF. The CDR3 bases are TGTGCCAGCACCAAGTCGAATGACGGTTCGTACACCTTC.

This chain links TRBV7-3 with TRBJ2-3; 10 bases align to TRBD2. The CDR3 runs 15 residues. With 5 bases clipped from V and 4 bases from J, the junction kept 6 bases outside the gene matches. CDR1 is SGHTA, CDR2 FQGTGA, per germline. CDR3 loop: CASSPLAGEADTQYF. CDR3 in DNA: TGTGCCAGCAGCCCCCTAGCGGGAGAGGCAGATACGCAGTATTTT.

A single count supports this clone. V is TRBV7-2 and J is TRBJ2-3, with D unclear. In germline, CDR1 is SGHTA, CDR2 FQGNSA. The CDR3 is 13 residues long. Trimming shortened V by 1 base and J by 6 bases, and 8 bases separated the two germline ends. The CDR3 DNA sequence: TGTGCCAGCAGCTTAGGAACCATTGATACGCAGTATTTT. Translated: CASSLGTIDTQYF.

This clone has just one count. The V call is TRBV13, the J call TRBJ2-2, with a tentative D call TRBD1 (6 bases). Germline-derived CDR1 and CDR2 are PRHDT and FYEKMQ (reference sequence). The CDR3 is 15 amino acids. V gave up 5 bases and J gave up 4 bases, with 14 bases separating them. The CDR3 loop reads CASSVHRVLTGELFF. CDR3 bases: TGTGCCAGCAGCGTTCACAGGGTTCTCACCGGGGAGCTGTTTTTT.

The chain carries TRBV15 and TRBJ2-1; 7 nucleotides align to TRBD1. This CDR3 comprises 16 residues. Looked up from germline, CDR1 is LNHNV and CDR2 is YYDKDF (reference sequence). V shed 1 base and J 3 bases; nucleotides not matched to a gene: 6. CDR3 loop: CATSRAGTGDYNEQFF. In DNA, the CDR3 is TGTGCCACCAGCAGAGCCGGAACAGGGGACTACAATGAGCAGTTCTTC. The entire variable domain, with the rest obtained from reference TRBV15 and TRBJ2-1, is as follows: DAMVIQNPRYQVTQFGKPVTLSCSQTLNHNVMYWYQQKSSQAPKLLFHYYDKDFNNEADTPDNFQSRRPNTSFCFLDIRSPGLGDTAMYLCATSRAGTGDYNEQFFGPGTRLTVL.

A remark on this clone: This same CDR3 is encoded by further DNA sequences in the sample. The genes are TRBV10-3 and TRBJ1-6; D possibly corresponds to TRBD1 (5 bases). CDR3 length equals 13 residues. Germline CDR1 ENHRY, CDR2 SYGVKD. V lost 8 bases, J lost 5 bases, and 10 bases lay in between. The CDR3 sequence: CAISGDNNSPLHF. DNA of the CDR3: TGTGCCATCTCGGGGGATAATAATTCACCCCTCCACTTT.

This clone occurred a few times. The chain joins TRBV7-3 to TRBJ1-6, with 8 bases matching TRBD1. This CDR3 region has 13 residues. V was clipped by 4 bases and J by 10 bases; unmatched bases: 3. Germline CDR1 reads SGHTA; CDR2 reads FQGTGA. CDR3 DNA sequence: TGTGCCAGCAGCTCGGACAGGGACTCACCCCTCCACTTT. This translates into CASSSDRDSPLHF.

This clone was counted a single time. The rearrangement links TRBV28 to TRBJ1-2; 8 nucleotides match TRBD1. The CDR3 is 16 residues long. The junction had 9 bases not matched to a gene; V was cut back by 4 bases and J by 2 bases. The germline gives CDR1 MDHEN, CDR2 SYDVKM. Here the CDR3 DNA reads TGTGCCAGCAGTTCGGGGGGGACAGGCGCAAACTATGGCTACACCTTC. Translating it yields CASSSGGTGANYGYTF.

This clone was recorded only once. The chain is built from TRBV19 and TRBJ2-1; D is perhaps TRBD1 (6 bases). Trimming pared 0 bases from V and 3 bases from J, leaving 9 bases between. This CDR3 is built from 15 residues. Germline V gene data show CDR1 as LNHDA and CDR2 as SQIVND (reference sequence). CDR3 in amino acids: CASSIEGQNYNEQFF. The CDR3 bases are TGTGCCAGTAGTATAGAAGGACAGAACTACAATGAGCAGTTCTTC. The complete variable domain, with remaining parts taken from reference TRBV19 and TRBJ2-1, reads DGGITQSPKYLFRKEGQNVTLSCEQNLNHDAMYWYRQDPGQGLRLIYYSQIVNDFQKGDIAEGYSVSREKKESFPLTVTSAQKNPTAFYLCASSIEGQNYNEQFFGPGTRLTVL.

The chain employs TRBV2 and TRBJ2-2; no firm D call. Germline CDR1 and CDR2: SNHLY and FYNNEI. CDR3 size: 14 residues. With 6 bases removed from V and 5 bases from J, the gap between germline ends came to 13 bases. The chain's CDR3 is CASSNWSWTGELFF. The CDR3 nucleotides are TGTGCCAGCAGCAATTGGAGTTGGACCGGGGAGCTGTTTTTT.

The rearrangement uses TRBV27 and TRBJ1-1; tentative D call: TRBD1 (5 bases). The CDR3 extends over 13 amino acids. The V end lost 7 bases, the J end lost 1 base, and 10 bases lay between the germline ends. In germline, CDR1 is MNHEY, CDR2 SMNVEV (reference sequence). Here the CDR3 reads CASTPGGNTEAFF. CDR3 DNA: TGTGCCAGCACCCCGGGGGGGAACACTGAAGCTTTCTTT.

In nucleotides, the CDR3 is TGTGCCAGCAGCGTAGGTCCTAGCGGGAAACCTCCGTCCTCATACAATGAGCAGTTCTTC. The encoded protein is CASSVGPSGKPPSSYNEQFF. This chain connects TRBV9 to TRBJ2-1; 9 bases match TRBD2. The CDR3 consists of 20 residues. J gave up 4 bases and V 0 bases, and 17 bases lay outside the gene matches. Germline CDR1 reads SGDLS; CDR2 reads YYNGEE.

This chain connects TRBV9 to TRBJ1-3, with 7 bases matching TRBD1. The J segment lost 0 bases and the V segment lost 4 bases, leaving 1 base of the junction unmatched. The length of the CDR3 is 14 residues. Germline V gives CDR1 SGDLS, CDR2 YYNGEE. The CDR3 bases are TGTGCCAGCAGCAGGACAGGCTCTGGAAACACCATATATTTT. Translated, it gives CASSRTGSGNTIYF.